The sequence of this T cell receptor (beta chain) was determined in a study of CD8 T cells in ankylosing spondylitis. TCRdb re-analysed the 5' RACE reads in MiXCR, keeping a single row per CDR3 protein. This repertoire shows some 39,000 distinct CDR3 sequences, around an eighth found once; its top ten account for 25% to 35%. A few counts support this clonotype. There are 14 residues in the CDR3. Trimming cost V 4 bases and J 3 bases; bases outside gene matches: 6. Germline V gene sequence: CDR1 MGHRA, CDR2 YSYEKL. This TCR came from a male donor with ankylosing spondylitis. Sequences were obtained from synovial fluid, either unsorted or a sorted T cell fraction (not recorded which). This chain uses TRBV4-1 with TRBJ2-7; 7 bases line up with TRBD1. CDR3 amino acids: CASSPTGLYYEQYF. CDR3 sequence (DNA): TGCGCCAGCAGCCCGACAGGGTTATACTACGAGCAGTACTTC.